This T cell receptor (beta chain) was sequenced in a study of preoperative IRX-2 immunotherapy in early breast cancer. Treatment: preoperative locoregional IRX-2 cytokine immunotherapy. This phase Ib study tested locoregional IRX-2 cytokine immunotherapy given before surgery. Clones were read by immunoSEQ multiplex PCR, and TCRdb kept only the in-frame ones, dropping some. The table lists 60,000 or so clones, approximately 94% of them singletons. This CDR3 has 11 amino acids. CDR1 DFQATT and CDR2 SNEGSKA come from the germline V gene (reference sequence). This chain joins TRBV20-1 and TRBJ2-5, with TRBD1 as a possible D gene (6 bases). The receptor was derived from a human donor with breast cancer. Sampling was done from a patient treated with IRX-2 immunotherapy. DNA of the CDR3: TGCAGCCCCAGGGGCGGGGAGACCCAGTACTTC. This sequence encodes CSPRGGETQYF.